These 6 T cell receptor beta chains share one sample of origin, sequenced in a study of blood T cell repertoires in COVID-19. Some clones are missing from TCRdb's copy, which holds only in-frame ones; the method was immunoSEQ multiplex PCR. The table shows some 220,000 clones, with 86% occurring only once. Sequences were obtained from PBMCs or T cells enriched from blood (not recorded which). All receptors come from a woman aged 40 to 49 with acute COVID-19.

This clone appeared once. This chain links TRBV7-9 with TRBJ1-5, with 7 bases lining up with TRBD1. V gave up 4 bases and J gave up 1 base; unmatched junction bases: 7. The CDR3 spans 16 residues. Germline assignment: CDR1 SEHNR and CDR2 FQNEAQ (reference sequence). The CDR3 DNA follows: TGTGCCAGCAGCTCTGTTATACAGGGGAGCAATCAGCCCCAGCATTTT. Amino acid sequence: CASSSVIQGSNQPQHF.

The rearrangement joins TRBV28 to TRBJ2-2; 9 bases are a match to TRBD1. Germline V gives CDR1 MDHEN, CDR2 SYDVKM. This CDR3 is built from 14 residues. V lost 5 bases and J lost 4; bases outside the gene matches: 2. The CDR3 DNA reads TGTGCCAGCAGTACGGGACAGGGCACCGGGGAGCTGTTTTTT. Translating gives CASSTGQGTGELFF.

The chain joins TRBV27 to TRBJ1-2; 7 positions agree with TRBD1. Germline CDR1 and CDR2: MNHEY and SMNVEV (reference sequence). The CDR3 contains 15 residues. The CDR3: CDGWRGRNWNYGYTF. The CDR3 region has the DNA TGTGACGGCTGGAGGGGGCGGAATTGGAACTATGGCTACACCTTC.

The chain links TRBV18 to TRBJ1-6; D is ambiguous. The CDR3 is 19 amino acids. CDR1 KGHSH and CDR2 LQKENI come from the germline V gene. Trimming cost V 3 bases and J 0 bases, with 18 bases left between them. CDR3 in DNA: TGTGCCAGCTCACCTTTGGGAGGGCAAGCGAGCTCCTATAATTCACCCCTCCACTTT. Translating it yields CASSPLGGQASSYNSPLHF.

The chain joins TRBV2 to TRBJ2-3; D might be TRBD1 (6 bases). V lost 4 bases and J 7 bases, leaving 9 bases between the germline ends. Germline V lookup: CDR1 SNHLY, CDR2 FYNNEI. The CDR3 length is 12 residues. CDR3: CASSGGGYTQYF. The DNA for the CDR3 is TGTGCCAGCAGTGGAGGGGGTTATACGCAGTATTTT.

The chain joins TRBV14 to TRBJ2-1, with 7 bases aligning to TRBD1. The V segment lost 1 base and the J segment 7 bases; nucleotides outside the gene matches: 7. Germline V gene sequence: CDR1 SGHDN, CDR2 FVKESK. This CDR3 spans 15 amino acids. The CDR3: CASSQGEDRRNEQFF. The CDR3 coding sequence is TGTGCCAGCAGCCAAGGAGAGGACAGGCGGAATGAGCAGTTCTTC.